This T cell receptor (beta chain) was documented in a study of blood T cells in healthy people across ages. This clonotype was seen a handful of times. The antigen is undetermined. General study results and limits: Estimates based on one million T cells were treated as lower bounds.

CDR1 and CDR2 (germline): LGHDT, YNNKEL (reference sequence). The CDR3 sequence is 16 residues long. With V trimmed by 5 bases and J by 5 bases, 11 bases remained unmatched. For the second PCR, which ran for 7 to 11 cycles, a sample-barcoded 5' primer and a J-beta primer mix were used. TCRdb reprocessed the 5' RACE reads via MiXCR and lists one record per CDR3 protein. The sample consists of about 760,000 distinct CDR3 sequences, 20% to 25% of them appearing once. These data were also filed under a second study, of T cells of mothers and their children.

This clonotype was obtained from a boy younger than 18 in good health. This chain uses TRBV3-1 with TRBJ2-2; 7 nucleotides line up with TRBD2. Sequencing used blood. This CDR3 reads CASSFPGGSGTGELFF. CDR3 coding DNA: TGTGCCAGCAGCTTCCCGGGCGGGAGTGGGACCGGGGAGCTGTTTTTT.